This T cell receptor (beta chain) was captured by sequencing in a study of T-cell memory formation after mild COVID-19. Using its own MiXCR run on the 5' RACE reads, TCRdb lists one record per CDR3 protein. The sample lists 540,000 or so distinct CDR3 sequences, around 21% occurring once. The V and J ends lost 6 bases and 2 bases respectively, with 17 bases between them. The CDR3 contains 16 residues. Looked up from germline, CDR1 is SNHLY and CDR2 is FYNNEI. This sequence joins TRBV2 and TRBJ1-5; tentatively, D is TRBD1 (5 bases). The TCR comes from an adult woman who had mild COVID-19 (a few samples of this study predate the infection). Cell type and time point are not known. Material: PBMCs or a T cell subset sorted from them (not recorded which). The CDR3, as DNA: TGTGCCAGCAGAGACAGCCCTATTTGGGGCAATCAGCCCCAGCATTTT. The encoded protein is CASRDSPIWGNQPQHF.